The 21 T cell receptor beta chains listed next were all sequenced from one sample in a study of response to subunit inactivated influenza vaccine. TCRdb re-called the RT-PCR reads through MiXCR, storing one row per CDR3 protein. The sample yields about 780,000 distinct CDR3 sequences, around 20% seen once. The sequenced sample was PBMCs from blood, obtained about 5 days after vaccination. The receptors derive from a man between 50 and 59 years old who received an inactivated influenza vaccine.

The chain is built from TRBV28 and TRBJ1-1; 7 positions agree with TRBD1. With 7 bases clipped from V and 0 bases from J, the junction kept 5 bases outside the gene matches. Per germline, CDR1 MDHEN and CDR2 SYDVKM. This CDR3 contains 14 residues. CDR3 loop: CASTEQGMNTEAFF. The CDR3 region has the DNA TGTGCCAGCACCGAACAGGGGATGAACACTGAAGCTTTCTTT. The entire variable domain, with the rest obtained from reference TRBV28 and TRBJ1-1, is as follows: DVKVTQSSRYLVKRTGEKVFLECVQDMDHENMFWYRQDPGLGLRLIYFSYDVKMKEKGDIPEGYSVSREKKERFSLILESASTNQTSMYLCASTEQGMNTEAFFGQGTRLTVV.

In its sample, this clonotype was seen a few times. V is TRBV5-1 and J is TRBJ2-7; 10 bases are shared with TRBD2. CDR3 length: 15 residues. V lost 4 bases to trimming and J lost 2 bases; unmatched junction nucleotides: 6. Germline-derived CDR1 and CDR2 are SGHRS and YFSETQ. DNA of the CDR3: TGCGCCAGCAGCCGCGGGACTAGCGACCCCTACGAGCAGTACTTC. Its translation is CASSRGTSDPYEQYF.

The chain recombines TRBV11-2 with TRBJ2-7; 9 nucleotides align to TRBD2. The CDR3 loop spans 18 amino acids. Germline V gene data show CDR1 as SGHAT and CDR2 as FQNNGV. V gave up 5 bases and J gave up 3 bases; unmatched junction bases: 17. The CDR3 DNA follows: TGTGCCAGCAGCAGAGGACGGGCCCAGGCGGGAGGGCTCTACGAGCAGTACTTC. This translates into CASSRGRAQAGGLYEQYF.

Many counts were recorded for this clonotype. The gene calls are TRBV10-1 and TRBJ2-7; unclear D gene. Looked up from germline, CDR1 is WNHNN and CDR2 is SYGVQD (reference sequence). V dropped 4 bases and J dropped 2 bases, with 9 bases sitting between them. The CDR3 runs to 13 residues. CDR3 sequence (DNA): TGCGCCAGCAGTGTCGGGCAAACCTACGAGCAGTACTTC. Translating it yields CASSVGQTYEQYF.

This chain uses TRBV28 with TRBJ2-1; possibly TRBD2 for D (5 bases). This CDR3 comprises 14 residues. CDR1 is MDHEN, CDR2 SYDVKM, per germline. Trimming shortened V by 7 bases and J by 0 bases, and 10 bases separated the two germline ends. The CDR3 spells CASTPGGSYNEQFF. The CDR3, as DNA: TGTGCCAGCACCCCCGGAGGCTCCTACAATGAGCAGTTCTTC.

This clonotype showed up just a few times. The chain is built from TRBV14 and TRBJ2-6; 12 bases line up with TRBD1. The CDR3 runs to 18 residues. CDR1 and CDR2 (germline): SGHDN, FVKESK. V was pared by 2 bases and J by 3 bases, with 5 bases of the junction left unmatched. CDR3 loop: CASSQPGQGANGANVLTF. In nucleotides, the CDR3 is TGTGCCAGCAGCCAACCGGGACAGGGGGCTAATGGGGCCAACGTCCTGACTTTC. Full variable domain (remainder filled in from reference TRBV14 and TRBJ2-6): EAGVTQFPSHSVIEKGQTVTLRCDPISGHDNLYWYRRVMGKEIKFLLHFVKESKQDESGMPNNRFLAERTGGTYSTLKVQPAELEDSGVYFCASSQPGQGANGANVLTFGAGSRLTVL.

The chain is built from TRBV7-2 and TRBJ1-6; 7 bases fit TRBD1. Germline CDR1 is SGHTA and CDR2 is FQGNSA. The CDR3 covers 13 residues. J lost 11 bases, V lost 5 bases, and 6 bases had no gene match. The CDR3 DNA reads TGTGCCAGCAGCCCCAGACAGGGTGCACCCCTCCACTTT. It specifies CASSPRQGAPLHF.

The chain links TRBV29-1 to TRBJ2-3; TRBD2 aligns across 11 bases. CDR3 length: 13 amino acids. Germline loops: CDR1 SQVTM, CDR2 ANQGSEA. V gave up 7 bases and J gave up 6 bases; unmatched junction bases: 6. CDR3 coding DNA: TGCAGCGGTAGCGGGAGGGTGTTGGATACGCAGTATTTT. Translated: CSGSGRVLDTQYF.

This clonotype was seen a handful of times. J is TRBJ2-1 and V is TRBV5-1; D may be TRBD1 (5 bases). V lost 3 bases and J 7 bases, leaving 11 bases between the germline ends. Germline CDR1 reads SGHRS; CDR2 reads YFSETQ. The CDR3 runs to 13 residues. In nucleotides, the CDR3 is TGCGCCAGCAGCTCCACGCAGGGAAATGAGCAGTTCTTC. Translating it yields CASSSTQGNEQFF.

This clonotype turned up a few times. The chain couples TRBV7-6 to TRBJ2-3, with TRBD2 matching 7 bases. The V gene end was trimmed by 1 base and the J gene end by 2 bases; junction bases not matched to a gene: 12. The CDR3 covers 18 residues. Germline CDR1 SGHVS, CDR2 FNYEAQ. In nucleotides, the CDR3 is TGTGCCAGCAGCTTAGAAACTGGTGCTAGCGGATACACAGATACGCAGTATTTT. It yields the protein CASSLETGASGYTDTQYF.

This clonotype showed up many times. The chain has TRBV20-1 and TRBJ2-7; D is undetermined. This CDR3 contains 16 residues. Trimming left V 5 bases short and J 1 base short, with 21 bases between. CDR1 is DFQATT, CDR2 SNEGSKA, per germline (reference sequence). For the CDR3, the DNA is TGCAGTGCTGAAAAATACTCAAAAGCCGTGTCCTACGAGCAGTACTTC. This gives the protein CSAEKYSKAVSYEQYF.

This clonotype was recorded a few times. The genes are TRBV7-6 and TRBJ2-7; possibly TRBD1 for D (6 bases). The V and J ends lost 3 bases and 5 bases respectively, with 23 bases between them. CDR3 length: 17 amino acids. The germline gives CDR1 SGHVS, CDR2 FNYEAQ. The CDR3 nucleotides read TGTGCCAGCAGCTTTGTCCCGACAGGACCCCAGCCCCACGAGCAGTACTTC. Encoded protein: CASSFVPTGPQPHEQYF.

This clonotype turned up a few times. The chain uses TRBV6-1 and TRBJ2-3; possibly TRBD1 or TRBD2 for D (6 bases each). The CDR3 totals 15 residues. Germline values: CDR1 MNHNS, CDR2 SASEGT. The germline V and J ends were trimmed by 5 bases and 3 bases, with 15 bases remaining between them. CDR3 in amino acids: CASSLGTQGTDTQYF. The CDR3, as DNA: TGTGCCAGCAGTCTCGGGACTCAGGGGACAGATACGCAGTATTTT.

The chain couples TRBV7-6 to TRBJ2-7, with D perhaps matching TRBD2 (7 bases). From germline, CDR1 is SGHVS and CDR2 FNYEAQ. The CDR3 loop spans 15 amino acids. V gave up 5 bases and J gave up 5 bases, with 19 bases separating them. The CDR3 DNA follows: TGTGCCAGCAGCCCGGGGGGCGGGGAGTATCACGAGCAGTACTTC. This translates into CASSPGGGEYHEQYF.

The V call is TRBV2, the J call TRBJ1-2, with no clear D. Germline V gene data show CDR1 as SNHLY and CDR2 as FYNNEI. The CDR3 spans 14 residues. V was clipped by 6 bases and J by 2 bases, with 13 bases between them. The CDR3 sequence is CASSVEGLNYGYTF. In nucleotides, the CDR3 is TGTGCCAGCAGCGTCGAAGGGTTGAACTATGGCTACACCTTC.

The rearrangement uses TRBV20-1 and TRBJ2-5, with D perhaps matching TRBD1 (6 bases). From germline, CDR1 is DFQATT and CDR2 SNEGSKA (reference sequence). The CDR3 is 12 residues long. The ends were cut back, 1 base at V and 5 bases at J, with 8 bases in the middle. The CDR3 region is CSARGQVETQYF. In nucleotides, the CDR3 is TGCAGTGCTAGAGGACAGGTCGAGACCCAGTACTTC.

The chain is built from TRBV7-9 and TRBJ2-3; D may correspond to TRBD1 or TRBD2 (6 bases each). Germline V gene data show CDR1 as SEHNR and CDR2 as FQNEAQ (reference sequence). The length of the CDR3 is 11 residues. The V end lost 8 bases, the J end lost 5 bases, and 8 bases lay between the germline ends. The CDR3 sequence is CASGGRDTQYF. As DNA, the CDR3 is TGTGCCAGCGGGGGGCGAGATACGCAGTATTTT.

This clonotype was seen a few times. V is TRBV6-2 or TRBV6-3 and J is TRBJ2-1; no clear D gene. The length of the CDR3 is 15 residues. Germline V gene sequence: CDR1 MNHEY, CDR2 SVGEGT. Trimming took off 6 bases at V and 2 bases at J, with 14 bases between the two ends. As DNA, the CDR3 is TGTGCCAGCAGCCCCAGCCTCTTCGCCTACAATGAGCAGTTCTTC. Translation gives CASSPSLFAYNEQFF.

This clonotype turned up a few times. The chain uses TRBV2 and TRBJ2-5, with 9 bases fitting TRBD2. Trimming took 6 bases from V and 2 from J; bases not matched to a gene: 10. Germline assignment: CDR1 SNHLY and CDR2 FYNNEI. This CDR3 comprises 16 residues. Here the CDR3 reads CASRRREGRGQETQYF. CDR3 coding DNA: TGTGCCAGCAGGAGGCGGGAGGGCCGTGGGCAAGAGACCCAGTACTTC.

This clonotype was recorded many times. CDR3 coding DNA: TGTGCCAGCAGTGCGCCGAATCAGCCCCAGCATTTT. As protein: CASSAPNQPQHF. This chain uses TRBV6-6 with TRBJ1-5, with unresolved D. The CDR3 length is 12 residues. Germline-derived CDR1 and CDR2 are MNHNY and SVGAGI (reference sequence). Trimming shortened V by 5 bases and J by 4 bases, and 6 bases separated the two germline ends.

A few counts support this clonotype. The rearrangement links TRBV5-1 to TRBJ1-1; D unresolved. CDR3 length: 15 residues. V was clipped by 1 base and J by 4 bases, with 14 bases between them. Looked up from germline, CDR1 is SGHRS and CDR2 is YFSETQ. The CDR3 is CASSLLPREGTEAFF. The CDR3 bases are TGCGCCAGCAGCTTGCTGCCTAGGGAGGGCACTGAAGCTTTCTTT.